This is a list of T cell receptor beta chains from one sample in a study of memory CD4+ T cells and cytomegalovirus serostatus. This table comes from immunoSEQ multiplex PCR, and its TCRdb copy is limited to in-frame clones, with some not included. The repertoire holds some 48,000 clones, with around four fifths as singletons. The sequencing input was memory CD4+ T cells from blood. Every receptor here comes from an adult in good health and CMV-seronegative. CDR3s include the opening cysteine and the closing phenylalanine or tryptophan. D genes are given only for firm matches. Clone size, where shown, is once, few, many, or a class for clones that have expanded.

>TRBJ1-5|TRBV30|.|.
CAWSIGVGQPQHF
TGTGCCTGGAGTATTGGAGTCGGTCAGCCCCAGCATTTT
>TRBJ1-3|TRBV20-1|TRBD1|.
CSALQGDTIYF
TGCAGTGCCCTACAGGGGGACACCATATATTTT
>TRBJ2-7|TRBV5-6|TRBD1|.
CASRMTGGSYEQYF
TGTGCCAGCAGGATGACAGGGGGCTCCTACGAGCAGTACTTC
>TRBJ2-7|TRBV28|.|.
CASTPVWGGYEQYF
TGTGCCAGCACCCCCGTTTGGGGCGGGTACGAGCAGTACTTC
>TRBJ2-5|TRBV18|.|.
CASSPNAQETQYF
TGTGCCAGCTCACCAAACGCGCAAGAGACCCAGTACTTC
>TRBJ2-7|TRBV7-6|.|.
CASSLQGHEQYF
TGTGCCAGCAGCTTACAGGGCCACGAGCAGTACTTC
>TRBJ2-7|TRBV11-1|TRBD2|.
CASSPLAGTVYEQYF
TGTGCCAGCAGCCCCCTAGCGGGGACCGTCTACGAGCAGTACTTC
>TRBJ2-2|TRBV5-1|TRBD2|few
CASSLAPGTSGGVTGELFF
TGCGCCAGCAGCTTGGCCCCCGGGACTAGCGGGGGAGTCACCGGGGAGCTGTTTTTT
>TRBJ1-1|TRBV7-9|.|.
CASSSGERAVTEAFF
TGTGCCAGCAGCTCGGGGGAACGGGCGGTCACTGAAGCTTTCTTT
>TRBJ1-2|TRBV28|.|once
CASSLREVGVGYTF
TGTGCCAGCAGTTTACGGGAGGTGGGGGTTGGCTACACCTTC
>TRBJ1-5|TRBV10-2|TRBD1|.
CASSRDRTNQPQHF
TGCGCCAGCAGCCGGGACAGGACAAATCAGCCCCAGCATTTT
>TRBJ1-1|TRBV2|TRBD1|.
CASRGTGRFEAFF
TGTGCCAGCAGGGGGACAGGGAGATTTGAAGCTTTCTTT
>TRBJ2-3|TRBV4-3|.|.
CASSQDPGGAPDTQYF
TGCGCCAGCAGCCAAGATCCGGGTGGGGCGCCAGATACGCAGTATTTT
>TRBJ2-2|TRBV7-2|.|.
CASSFRPLEGPGELFF
TGTGCCAGCAGCTTTAGACCGCTTGAGGGCCCCGGGGAGCTGTTTTTT
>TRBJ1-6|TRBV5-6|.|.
CASSLARNSYNSPLHF
TGTGCCAGCAGCTTGGCTCGAAACTCCTATAATTCACCCCTCCACTTT
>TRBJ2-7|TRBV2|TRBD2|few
CASRRSGGAGTYEQYF
TGTGCCAGCAGACGGAGCGGGGGGGCAGGAACCTACGAGCAGTACTTC
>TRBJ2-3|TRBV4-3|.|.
CASSRQISTDTQYF
TGCGCCAGCAGCCGACAGATCAGCACAGATACGCAGTATTTT
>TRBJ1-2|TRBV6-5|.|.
CASSYSRGPRGYTF
TGTGCCAGCAGTTACTCCAGGGGACCTCGGGGCTACACCTTC
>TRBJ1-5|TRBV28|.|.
CATLQLGQPQHF
TGTGCCACCCTACAGTTGGGTCAGCCCCAGCATTTT
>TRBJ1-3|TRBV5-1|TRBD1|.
CASSLTTGPTSGNTIYF
TGCGCCAGCAGCTTAACGACAGGGCCTACCTCTGGAAACACCATATATTTT
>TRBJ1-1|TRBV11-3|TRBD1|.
CASSPGQGYGNTEAFF
TGTGCCAGCAGCCCCGGACAGGGGTATGGGAACACTGAAGCTTTCTTT
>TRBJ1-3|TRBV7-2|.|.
CASSLGLSGNTIYF
TGTGCCAGCAGCTTAGGTTTATCTGGAAACACCATATATTTT
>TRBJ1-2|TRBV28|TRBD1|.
CASSLSGQGYYGYTF
TGTGCCAGCAGTTTATCGGGACAGGGATACTATGGCTACACCTTC